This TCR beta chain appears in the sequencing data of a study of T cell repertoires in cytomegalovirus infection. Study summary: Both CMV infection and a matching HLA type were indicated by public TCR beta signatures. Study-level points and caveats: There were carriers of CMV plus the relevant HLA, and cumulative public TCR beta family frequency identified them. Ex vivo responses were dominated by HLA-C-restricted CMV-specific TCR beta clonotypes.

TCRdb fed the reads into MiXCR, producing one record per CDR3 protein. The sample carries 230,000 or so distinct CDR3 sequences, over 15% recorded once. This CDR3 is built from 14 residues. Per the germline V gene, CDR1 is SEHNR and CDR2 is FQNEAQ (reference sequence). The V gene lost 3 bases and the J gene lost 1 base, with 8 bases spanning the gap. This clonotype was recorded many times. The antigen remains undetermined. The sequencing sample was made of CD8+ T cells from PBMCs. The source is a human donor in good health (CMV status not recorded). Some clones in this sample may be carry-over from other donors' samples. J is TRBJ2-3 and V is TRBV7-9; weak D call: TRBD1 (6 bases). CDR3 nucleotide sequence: TGTGCCAGCAGCTTGGACAGTCGCACAGATACGCAGTATTTT. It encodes CASSLDSRTDTQYF.